These T cell receptor beta chains were read from a single sample in a study of blood T cell repertoires in COVID-19. TCRdb keeps only in-frame clones here, not all; method: immunoSEQ multiplex PCR. The table lists under 75,000 clones, roughly three quarters of them singletons. Material: peripheral blood. The receptors originated from a woman aged 65 to 85 with acute or convalescent COVID-19. Both conserved end residues are part of each CDR3. D genes are given only for firm matches. Clone size is shown for a subset of rows, as once, few, many or a class of expanded clone.

>once|TRBJ1-1|TRBV6-1|NA
CASSEDGGRRGTEAFF
TGTGCCAGCAGTGAAGATGGGGGCCGGAGAGGAACTGAAGCTTTCTTT
>NA|TRBJ2-7|TRBV4-1|TRBD2
CASSQTGGTYEQYF
TGCGCCAGCAGCCAAACGGGAGGGACCTACGAGCAGTACTTC
>NA|TRBJ1-2|TRBV18|NA
CASSEEGNYGYTF
TGTGCCAGCTCAGAGGAGGGAAACTATGGCTACACCTTC
>NA|TRBJ1-1|TRBV27|NA
CASRKVQGSLMNTEAFF
TGTGCCAGCAGAAAGGTGCAGGGGTCACTAATGAACACTGAAGCTTTCTTT
>NA|TRBJ2-3|TRBV3-1/TRBV3-2|TRBD2
CASSLRLAGYADTQYF
TGTGCCAGCAGCCTCCGACTAGCGGGGTACGCAGATACGCAGTATTTT
>NA|TRBJ2-1|TRBV7-9|TRBD1
CASRSTGNEQFF
TGTGCCAGCAGATCGACAGGGAATGAGCAGTTCTTC
>NA|TRBJ2-1|TRBV10-2|NA
CASQKPRGSSYNEQFF
TGCGCCAGTCAGAAGCCCCGGGGAAGCTCCTACAATGAGCAGTTCTTC
>NA|TRBJ1-5|TRBV6-1|NA
CASSELGSGRTYSNQPQHF
TGTGCCAGCAGTGAACTTGGTTCGGGGAGGACTTATAGCAATCAGCCCCAGCATTTT
>NA|TRBJ2-3|TRBV28|TRBD2
CASSLSPRRGATDTQYF
TGTGCCAGCAGTCTCTCCCCGCGGCGGGGGGCGACAGATACGCAGTATTTT
>NA|TRBJ2-3|TRBV2|TRBD1
CASSEGIGTATDTQYF
TGTGCCAGCAGTGAAGGGATAGGGACAGCCACAGATACGCAGTATTTT
>NA|TRBJ1-5|TRBV28|NA
CASSLPGNGNQPQHF
TGTGCCAGCAGTTTACCGGGGAACGGCAATCAGCCCCAGCATTTT
>NA|TRBJ2-5|TRBV2|TRBD2
CASSKGTSGGAETQYF
TGTGCCAGCAGCAAGGGAACTAGCGGGGGGGCTGAGACCCAGTACTTC
>NA|TRBJ2-7|TRBV6-5|NA
CASSMPSYSSYEQYF
TGTGCCAGCAGTATGCCTTCCTATAGCTCCTACGAGCAGTACTTC
>few|TRBJ1-2|TRBV6-6|TRBD1
CANRDSLTNGYTF
TGTGCCAACCGGGACAGTCTGACTAATGGCTACACCTTC
>NA|TRBJ1-1|TRBV30|NA
CAWSLSRNTEAFF
TGTGCCTGGAGTCTGTCGCGGAACACTGAAGCTTTCTTT
>NA|TRBJ1-5|TRBV7-8|TRBD1
CASSSGGLNQPQHF
TGTGCCAGCAGCTCAGGGGGCCTCAATCAGCCCCAGCATTTT
>NA|TRBJ2-3|TRBV4-1|NA
CASSQGPGGTDTQYF
TGCGCCAGCAGCCAGGGACCGGGGGGCACAGATACGCAGTATTTT
>NA|TRBJ1-2|TRBV18|NA
CASSPSRDITNGYTF
TGTGCCAGCTCACCGTCCAGGGATATAACTAATGGCTACACCTTC
>NA|TRBJ2-7|TRBV20-1|TRBD2
CSASPRSGGTGQYF
TGCAGTGCTAGTCCCCGGAGCGGGGGCACCGGGCAGTACTTC
>NA|TRBJ2-3|TRBV11-3|NA
CASSLETERPNEDTQYF
TGTGCCAGCAGCTTAGAGACAGAGCGACCGAACGAAGATACGCAGTATTTT
>NA|TRBJ1-1|TRBV10-3|NA
CAISESQGGYAFF
TGTGCCATCAGTGAGTCACAGGGAGGGTATGCTTTCTTT
>NA|TRBJ2-3|TRBV11-2|NA
CASSPAADTQYF
TGTGCCAGCAGCCCCGCGGCAGATACGCAGTATTTT
>NA|TRBJ2-7|TRBV30|TRBD2
CAWSPGGGGREQYF
TGTGCCTGGAGTCCGGGGGGGGGAGGTCGAGAGCAGTACTTC
>NA|TRBJ1-5|TRBV6-5|NA
CASSSLGGLKHF
TGTGCCAGCAGTTCCCTTGGGGGGTTAAAGCATTTT
>few|TRBJ1-2|TRBV28|NA
CASSFPGKDGYTF
TGTGCCAGCAGTTTCCCCGGGAAGGATGGCTACACCTTC
>NA|TRBJ2-1|TRBV6-5|NA
CASRAGATSYNEQFF
TGTGCCAGCAGGGCGGGGGCTACCTCCTACAATGAGCAGTTCTTC
>few|TRBJ2-1|TRBV2|NA
CASRADGGNEQFF
TGTGCCAGCAGGGCCGACGGCGGCAATGAGCAGTTCTTC
>few|TRBJ2-7|TRBV7-9|NA
CASSDQAGTETYEQYF
TGTGCCAGCAGCGACCAGGCGGGGACAGAAACCTACGAGCAGTACTTC
>NA|TRBJ2-1|TRBV2|NA
CASSAFSGGGEQFF
TGTGCCAGCAGTGCGTTCTCGGGGGGCGGTGAGCAGTTCTTC
>NA|TRBJ1-6|TRBV7-8|NA
CASSPVELGRVDNSPLHF
TGTGCCAGCAGCCCCGTAGAACTTGGCAGGGTCGATAATTCACCCCTCCACTTT